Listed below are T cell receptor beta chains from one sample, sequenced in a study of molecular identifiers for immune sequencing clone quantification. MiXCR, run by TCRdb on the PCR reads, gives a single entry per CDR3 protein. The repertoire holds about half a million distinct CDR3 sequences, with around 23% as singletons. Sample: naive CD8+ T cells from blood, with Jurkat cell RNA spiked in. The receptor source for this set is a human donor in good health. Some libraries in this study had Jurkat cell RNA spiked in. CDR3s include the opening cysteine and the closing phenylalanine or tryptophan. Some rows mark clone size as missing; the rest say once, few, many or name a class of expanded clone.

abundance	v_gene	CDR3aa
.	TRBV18	CASLPTASLTDTQYF
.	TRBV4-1	CASSQVGLADTDTQYF
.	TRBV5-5	CASSLRPLGDEQFF
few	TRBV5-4	CASSPTGGTYEQYF
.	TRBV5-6	CASSFYGGLGNQPQHF
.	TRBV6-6	CASSYWVSGELFF
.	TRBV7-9	CASSLARGQASYEQYF
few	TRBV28	CASSPTAGTDVYQETQYF
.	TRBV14	CASSQGLKYSSYNEQFF
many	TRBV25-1	CASSDPLAGFTDTQYF
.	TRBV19	CASKIADSNQPQHF
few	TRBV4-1	CASSQSTGTEETQYF
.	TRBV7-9	CASSKGAGANYGYTF
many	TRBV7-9	CASSPGQGSDTQYF
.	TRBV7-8	CASSFSVTGDGYTF
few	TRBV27	CASSSYRAGQPQHF
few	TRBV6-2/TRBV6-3	CASNRDRYQETQYF
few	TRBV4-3	CASSPGTGGREQYF
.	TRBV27	CASSFTLDSTEAFF
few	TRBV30	CAWNLGIGVNYEQYF
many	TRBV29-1	CSVEWGDTEAFF
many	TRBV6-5	CASSYSSGLGTDTQYF
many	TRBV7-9	CASSSPDRAGELFF
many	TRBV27	CASSLDRTGGLAGELFF
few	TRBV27	CASSKTVYTEAFF
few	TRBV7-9	CASSLVLAADTQYF
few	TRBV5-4	CASSTRQSEGTF
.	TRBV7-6	CACSFSGTGQETQYF
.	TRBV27	CASSAGTGEGYEQYF
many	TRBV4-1	CASSQGSEAFF
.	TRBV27	CASSEDRRSPLHF
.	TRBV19	CASSPDWADTQYF
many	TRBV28	CASSLRTDTQYF
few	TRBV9	CASSARTDTQYF
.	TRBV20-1	CSARDLRGRVGYQPQHF
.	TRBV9	CASSPSGPGDTQYF
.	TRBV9	CASSVDRGLPQYTF
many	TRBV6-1	CASSEFVQGSTDTQYF
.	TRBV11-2	CASTMEGVTEAFF
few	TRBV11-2	CASSPHTSSYEQYF
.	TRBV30	CAWWRHPGQTTDTQYF
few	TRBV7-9	CASSPTGTGNTGELFF
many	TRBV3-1	CASSQIMDSQPQHF
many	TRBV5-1	CASPYRGNTEAFF
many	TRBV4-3	CASSQSRNQPQHF
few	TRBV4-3	CASSQDISTGTEAFF
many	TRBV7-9	CASSAETGALLNIQYF
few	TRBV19	CASSTSGSLKYEQYF
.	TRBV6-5	CASSYSTSGSYEQYF
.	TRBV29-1	CSVELEESGANVLTF
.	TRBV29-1	CSVDRVLGESTDTQYF
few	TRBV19	CASSPVNRGNQPQHF
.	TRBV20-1	CSARVRDSPLHF
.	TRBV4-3	CASSPRTGSNEQFF
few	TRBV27	CASSQTPGSYEQYF
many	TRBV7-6	CASSLEAWHHEQYF
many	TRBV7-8	CASSFHRELTNEKLFF
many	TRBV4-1	CASSQEFGSGQPQHF